Listed below are T cell receptor beta chains from one sample, sequenced in a study of beta chain features in type 1 diabetes. Assay used: immunoSEQ multiplex PCR; TCRdb lists only in-frame clones, some missing. Of around 690,000 clones listed, around 12% are singletons. The sample was naive CD4+ T cells from blood. The receptors were sampled from a man younger than 45 with type 1 diabetes. CDR3s include the opening cysteine and the closing phenylalanine or tryptophan. D genes are given only for firm matches. Not every row has a clone size; where given, it reads once, few, many or a size class.

v_call: TRBV14
clone_size: NA
j_call: TRBJ2-1
d_call: TRBD1
cdr3_nt: TGTGCCAGCAGCCGCGGGACAGGGGGCAGCAATGAGCAGTTCTTC
cdr3_aa: CASSRGTGGSNEQFF

v_call: TRBV5-5
clone_size: NA
j_call: TRBJ1-2
d_call: NA
cdr3_nt: TGTGCCAGCAGCTTTTCGTGGACAGCTAACTATGGCTACACCTTC
cdr3_aa: CASSFSWTANYGYTF

v_call: TRBV6-4
clone_size: NA
j_call: TRBJ2-5
d_call: TRBD2
cdr3_nt: TGTGCCAGCAGTGCTCAGCGGGGGGACCAAGAGACCCAGTACTTC
cdr3_aa: CASSAQRGDQETQYF

v_call: TRBV30
clone_size: few
j_call: TRBJ2-5
d_call: NA
cdr3_nt: TGTGCCTGGAGTCCAGGGGCTAGGAATCAAGAGACCCAGTACTTC
cdr3_aa: CAWSPGARNQETQYF

v_call: TRBV4-3
clone_size: NA
j_call: TRBJ2-7
d_call: TRBD1
cdr3_nt: TGCGCCAGCAGCCAGATCGGGACAGACTACGAGCAGTACTTC
cdr3_aa: CASSQIGTDYEQYF

v_call: TRBV10-3
clone_size: NA
j_call: TRBJ2-5
d_call: TRBD1
cdr3_nt: TGTGCCATCAGTGATCCGAGACAGGGTCTGGAGACCCAGTACTTC
cdr3_aa: CAISDPRQGLETQYF

v_call: TRBV10-3
clone_size: NA
j_call: TRBJ2-7
d_call: NA
cdr3_nt: TGTGCCATCAGCCTGGACGTCTCCTACGAGCAGTACTTC
cdr3_aa: CAISLDVSYEQYF

v_call: TRBV27
clone_size: few
j_call: TRBJ2-7
d_call: TRBD2
cdr3_nt: TGTGCCAGCGGTTGGGCTGGGACTAGCTCCTACGAGCAGTACTTC
cdr3_aa: CASGWAGTSSYEQYF

v_call: TRBV9
clone_size: NA
j_call: TRBJ2-1
d_call: NA
cdr3_nt: TGTGCCAGCAGCGTCACCCTCTACTCACCTCCCAATGAGCAGTTCTTC
cdr3_aa: CASSVTLYSPPNEQFF

v_call: TRBV29-1
clone_size: NA
j_call: TRBJ2-4
d_call: TRBD1
cdr3_nt: TGCAGCGTAAAACGGACAGGGGGCTCTGGCATTCAGTACTTC
cdr3_aa: CSVKRTGGSGIQYF

v_call: TRBV19
clone_size: few
j_call: TRBJ2-6
d_call: TRBD2
cdr3_nt: TGTGCCAGTAGTACCTCGGGAGGCCCCGTCCTGACTTTC
cdr3_aa: CASSTSGGPVLTF